This entry is about one TCR beta chain. Its cognate antigen is unknown. PCR was performed using 60 Vbeta and 13 Jbeta primers. The method was immunoSEQ multiplex PCR; TCRdb's version includes in-frame clones alone and lacks a portion of them. The repertoire holds tens of thousands of clones, with around 82% as singletons. This record comes from a study of cytomegalovirus exposure and HLA in healthy donors. Points from the study as a whole: As confirmed in vitro, a few CMV-associated chains were specific for CMV antigens.

Trimming removed 7 bases from V and 5 bases from J; junction bases left unmatched: 5. Germline CDR1 reads SQVTM; CDR2 reads ANQGSEA. The length of the CDR3 is 14 residues. Donors showed nominal health when sampled, although they likely had unrecorded immune exposures. Input material: PBMCs. The clonotype comes from a young woman in good health and CMV-seronegative. The rearrangement links TRBV29-1 to TRBJ2-2; the match to TRBD2 covers 12 bases. The CDR3 DNA is TGCAGCGCAAGACTAGCGGGGGAGACCGGGGAGCTGTTTTTT. Translated, it gives CSARLAGETGELFF.